The entry that follows covers one T cell receptor beta chain sequence. Its specificity is not known. Naive CD8 cells were CD45RO-negative, positively selected for CCR7, excluding terminally differentiated effector memory CD45RA+ cells. V was pared by 7 bases and J by 2 bases, with 8 bases of the junction left unmatched. Germline V gene data show CDR1 as SEHNR and CDR2 as FQNEAQ (reference sequence). CDR3 length equals 15 residues. The data were taken from a study of shared clonotypes between healthy human individuals. Across the study: Donors had three CD4 naive, three CD4 memory, two CD8 naive and one CD8 memory plate apiece.

A deep-level run was used for the assay. In the authors' workflow: ImmunoSEQ yielded junction-only sequences lacking quality scores, so filtering differed. Sequencing was performed with immunoSEQ multiplex PCR; in TCRdb, only in-frame clones are kept and a portion is missing. Clone size and the V and J calls come from that table; the DNA yielded D and trimming. The table lists some 2 million clones, just under 95% of them singletons. Regarding the study as a whole: Shared clonotypes across all four donors exceeded non-shared ones in generation probability.

The chain links TRBV7-9 to TRBJ2-1; 7 nucleotides agree with TRBD2. Sequenced input: naive CD8+ T cells sorted from blood. The receptor was derived from a man younger than 30 in good health. CDR3 in amino acids: CASKKGGSAYNEQFF. The CDR3 DNA is TGTGCCAGCAAAAAGGGAGGGAGCGCCTACAATGAGCAGTTCTTC.